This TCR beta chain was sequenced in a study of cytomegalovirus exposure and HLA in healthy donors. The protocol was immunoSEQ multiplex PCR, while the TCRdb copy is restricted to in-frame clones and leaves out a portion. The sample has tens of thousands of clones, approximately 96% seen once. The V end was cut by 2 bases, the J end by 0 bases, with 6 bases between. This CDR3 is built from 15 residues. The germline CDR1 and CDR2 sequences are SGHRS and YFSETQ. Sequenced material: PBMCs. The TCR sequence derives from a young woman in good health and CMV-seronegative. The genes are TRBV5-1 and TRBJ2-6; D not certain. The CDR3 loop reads CASSFGSSGANVLTF. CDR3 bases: TGCGCCAGCAGCTTTGGCAGCTCTGGGGCCAACGTCCTGACTTTC.